Listed below are T cell receptor beta chains from one sample, sequenced in a study of blood T cell repertoires in COVID-19. TCRdb's copy holds only in-frame clones and misses some; the assay was immunoSEQ multiplex PCR. Of about 190,000 clones listed, about 87% were seen once; the top ten hold around 12%. The sequencing sample was made of peripheral blood. The receptor source for this set is a woman aged 70 to 79 with COVID-19, enrolled during active disease. CDR3s include the opening cysteine and the closing phenylalanine or tryptophan. A D gene is named only where the DNA matches it firmly. Rows give clone size only sometimes, using once, few, many, or a class for an expanded clone.

D,size,J,V,DNA,CDR3
-,-,TRBJ2-3,TRBV29-1,TGCAGCGTTGAACCCGCCGGGACAACAGATACGCAGTATTTT,CSVEPAGTTDTQYF
TRBD2,once,TRBJ2-1,TRBV5-1,TGCGCCAGCAGCTTTCGGACTAGCGGGAACAATGAGCAGTTCTTC,CASSFRTSGNNEQFF
TRBD2,-,TRBJ2-1,TRBV4-1,TGCGCCAGCAGCCAAGAACTAGCGGCCTACAATGAGCAGTTCTTC,CASSQELAAYNEQFF
TRBD1,-,TRBJ2-3,TRBV13,TGTGCCAGCAGCTTAGGGGGGTTGAGGACAGGGGGCCCAGATACGCAGTATTTT,CASSLGGLRTGGPDTQYF
TRBD1,-,TRBJ1-5,TRBV27,TGTGCCAGCAGTTTTCGGACAGGTGATCAGCCCCAGCATTTT,CASSFRTGDQPQHF
-,few,TRBJ1-6,TRBV15,TGTGCCACCAGCATCAGTACAGATTCATATAATTCACCCCTCCACTTT,CATSISTDSYNSPLHF
TRBD2,-,TRBJ2-1,TRBV6-2/TRBV6-3,TGTGCCAGCAGTACGACTAGCGGGCGCTCCTACAATGAGCAGTTCTTC,CASSTTSGRSYNEQFF
TRBD2,once,TRBJ2-5,TRBV11-2,TGTGCCAGCAGCACCCGACTAGCGGGGTGGGAGACCCAGTACTTC,CASSTRLAGWETQYF
-,-,TRBJ2-1,TRBV2,TGTGCCAGCAAACCCCGGGGCAATGAGCAGTTCTTC,CASKPRGNEQFF
TRBD2,-,TRBJ2-1,TRBV6-4,TGTGCCAGCAGTGCTGTAGCGGGAGGTTTTTCGAATGAGCAGTTCTTC,CASSAVAGGFSNEQFF
TRBD1,-,TRBJ2-7,TRBV28,TGTGCCAGCACTCCCCCCCGGGACAGCCCGAGCCACGAGCAGTACTTC,CASTPPRDSPSHEQYF
TRBD1,-,TRBJ2-6,TRBV5-1,TGCGCCAGCAGCATACCGGGACAGCCCTCTGGGGCCAACGTCCTGACTTTC,CASSIPGQPSGANVLTF
-,-,TRBJ2-7,TRBV12-3/TRBV12-4,TGTGCCAGCAGCGGGATTTCCTACGAGCAGTACTTC,CASSGISYEQYF
TRBD1,-,TRBJ2-2,TRBV24-1,TGTGCCACCAGTGACGCGGGACAGGTAACCGGGGAGCTGTTTTTT,CATSDAGQVTGELFF
-,-,TRBJ1-5,TRBV2,TGTGCCAGCAGCCTCCGGGAGCCCCAGCATTTT,CASSLREPQHF
-,-,TRBJ2-7,TRBV15,TGTGCCACCAGCAGAGATCGCGGGCTAGCTCCCTCCGAGCAGTACTTC,CATSRDRGLAPSEQYF
-,-,TRBJ1-4,TRBV2,TGTGCCAGCAGTGAGGCCGTTGACGGAGGTCAGGATGAAAAACTGTTTTTT,CASSEAVDGGQDEKLFF
-,-,TRBJ2-7,TRBV4-1,TGCGCCAGCAGCCAAGATCCCATTACCTTTTCAGACACTTCCTACGAGCAGTACTTC,CASSQDPITFSDTSYEQYF
TRBD1,-,TRBJ2-1,TRBV2,TGTGCCAGCACCCTCGGGACAGGGGGTTCCTACAATGAGCAGTTCTTC,CASTLGTGGSYNEQFF
-,-,TRBJ2-5,TRBV6-5,TGTGCCAGCAGCCCCGTAGGCGACAGGAGGGAGACCCAGTACTTC,CASSPVGDRRETQYF
-,-,TRBJ1-1,TRBV11-1,TGTGCCAGCAGCTTAGGGGTGGGCGACACTGAAGCTTTCTTT,CASSLGVGDTEAFF
TRBD2,-,TRBJ2-5,TRBV6-2/TRBV6-3,TGTGCCAGCAGTTACAAGATGCGGGAGTGGGAGACCCAGTACTTC,CASSYKMREWETQYF
-,-,TRBJ2-2,TRBV7-9,TGTGCCAGCAGCCGCCTGACTAGTATCACCGGGGAGCTGTTTTTT,CASSRLTSITGELFF
-,-,TRBJ2-1,TRBV7-3,TGTGCCAGCAGGCTCGCGGGGGACAACTACAATGAGCAGTTCTTC,CASRLAGDNYNEQFF
-,-,TRBJ1-1,TRBV7-9,TGTGCCAGCAATCGGGGAGAACTGAACACTGAAGCTTTCTTT,CASNRGELNTEAFF
-,-,TRBJ1-1,TRBV30,TGTGCCTGGAGTCGGTATCCCGAAGCTTTCTTT,CAWSRYPEAFF
-,-,TRBJ2-1,TRBV30,TGTGCCTGGAGTTCTTTTAGAGGAGATGAGCAGTTCTTC,CAWSSFRGDEQFF
-,few,TRBJ1-6,TRBV19,TGTGCCAGTAGTATATCTACCGGGACAATAAGCTCACCCCTCCACTTT,CASSISTGTISSPLHF
-,-,TRBJ2-1,TRBV24-1,TGTGCCACCAGTGCGGGAGTAGGGGAAGGGCAGTTCTTC,CATSAGVGEGQFF
TRBD1,once,TRBJ1-5,TRBV19,TGTGCCAGTAGTCGACAGGGGGTTCAGCCCCAGCATTTT,CASSRQGVQPQHF
TRBD1,-,TRBJ1-4,TRBV11-2,TGTGCCAGCAGCCTGAACAGGGGGCGGGATGAAAAACTGTTTTTT,CASSLNRGRDEKLFF
TRBD1,-,TRBJ1-5,TRBV15,TGTGCCACCAGCACCGGGACAGGGTATCAGCCCCAGCATTTT,CATSTGTGYQPQHF
-,-,TRBJ1-1,TRBV24-1,TGTGCCACCAGTGATTTCCAGGAAACTGAAGCTTTCTTT,CATSDFQETEAFF
TRBD1,once,TRBJ2-3,TRBV11-3,TGTGCCAGCAGCCCTGGACAGGGTAATGTTCATACGCAGTATTTT,CASSPGQGNVHTQYF
-,-,TRBJ1-6,TRBV5-1,TGCGCCAGCAGCTTGGTCAGCGCAGCCCTCTATAATTCACCCCTCCACTTT,CASSLVSAALYNSPLHF
-,-,TRBJ1-3,TRBV11-2,TGTGCCAGCAGCCCAGCCGGCGGGACCGGAAACACCATATATTTT,CASSPAGGTGNTIYF
-,-,TRBJ2-1,TRBV28,TGTGCCAGCAGTTTGAGCACGGATGAGCAGTTCTTC,CASSLSTDEQFF
-,-,TRBJ2-5,TRBV29-1,TGCAGCGTTGAAGACATTGAGACCCAGTACTTC,CSVEDIETQYF
TRBD1,-,TRBJ2-7,TRBV9,TGTGCCAGCAGCGTAGCTTCGGGGACAGGGGGGGACGAGCAGTACTTC,CASSVASGTGGDEQYF
-,-,TRBJ1-1,TRBV30,TGTGCCTGGATGCGGGGGCCGGGCACTGAAGCTTTCTTT,CAWMRGPGTEAFF
TRBD1,-,TRBJ1-5,TRBV28,TGTGCCAGCAGGGCGACAGGGAACAATCAGCCCCAGCATTTT,CASRATGNNQPQHF
-,-,TRBJ2-7,TRBV28,TGTGCCAGCCGCTTAGTCCCGACAGGTCCCTCCTACGAGCAGTACTTC,CASRLVPTGPSYEQYF
-,-,TRBJ2-1,TRBV5-1,TGCGCCAGCAGCTTGACAGGGTTTAACAATGAGCAGTTCTTC,CASSLTGFNNEQFF
TRBD1,-,TRBJ1-1,TRBV2,TGTGCCAGCAGTGTACAGGGGGTTAGTGTAACTGAAGCTTTCTTT,CASSVQGVSVTEAFF
-,-,TRBJ2-3,TRBV18,TGTGCCAGCTCACCGGAGGCGGACACAGATACGCAGTATTTT,CASSPEADTDTQYF
TRBD2,few,TRBJ2-3,TRBV19,TGTGCCAGTAGTATAGGTTCTAGCGGGGGCAGCACAGATACGCAGTATTTT,CASSIGSSGGSTDTQYF
-,-,TRBJ1-1,TRBV5-1,TGCGCCAGCAGCTTGGGTGGCGGGGGGAACACTGAAGCTTTCTTT,CASSLGGGGNTEAFF
TRBD2,-,TRBJ2-1,TRBV19,TGTGCCAGCCAAGAAACTAGCGGGAGTTACAATGAGCAGTTCTTC,CASQETSGSYNEQFF
TRBD2,once,TRBJ2-1,TRBV15,TGTGCCACCAGCAGGCTCCCGGGACTAGCGGGAACAAATGAGCAGTTCTTC,CATSRLPGLAGTNEQFF
-,once,TRBJ2-5,TRBV5-1,TGCGCCAGCAGCTACGCTGACAAGGGGTACCTAGAGACCCAGTACTTC,CASSYADKGYLETQYF
TRBD1,-,TRBJ1-4,TRBV5-5,TGTGCCAGCAGCACGACAGGGGACAGTGAAAAACTGTTTTTT,CASSTTGDSEKLFF
TRBD1,-,TRBJ1-5,TRBV9,TGTGCCAGCAGCGTAGACGGACAGGGATCTCAGCCCCAGCATTTT,CASSVDGQGSQPQHF
-,-,TRBJ2-5,TRBV30,TGTGCCTGGGACCGGGGGATGGGGGAGACCCAGTACTTC,CAWDRGMGETQYF
-,-,TRBJ1-2,TRBV12-3/TRBV12-4,TGTGCCAGCAGTTTAGTTGGAGATGGCTACACCTTC,CASSLVGDGYTF